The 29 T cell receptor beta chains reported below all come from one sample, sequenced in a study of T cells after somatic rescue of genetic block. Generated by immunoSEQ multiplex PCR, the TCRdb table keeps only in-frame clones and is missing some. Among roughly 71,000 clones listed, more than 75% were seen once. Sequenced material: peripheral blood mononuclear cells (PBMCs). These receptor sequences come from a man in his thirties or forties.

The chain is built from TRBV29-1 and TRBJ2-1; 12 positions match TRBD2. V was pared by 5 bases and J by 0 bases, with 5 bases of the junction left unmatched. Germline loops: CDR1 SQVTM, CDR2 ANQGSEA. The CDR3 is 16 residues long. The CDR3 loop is CSVHGLAGFSYNEQFF. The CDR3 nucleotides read TGCAGCGTTCATGGACTAGCGGGGTTCTCCTACAATGAGCAGTTCTTC.

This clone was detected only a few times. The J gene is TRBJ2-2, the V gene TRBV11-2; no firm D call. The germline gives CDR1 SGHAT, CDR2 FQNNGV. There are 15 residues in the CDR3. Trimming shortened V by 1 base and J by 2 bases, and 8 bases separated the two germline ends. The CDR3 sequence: CASSLVMSNTGELFF. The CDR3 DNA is TGTGCCAGCAGCTTAGTAATGAGTAACACCGGGGAGCTGTTTTTT. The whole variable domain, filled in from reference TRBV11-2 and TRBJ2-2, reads EAGVAQSPRYKIIEKRQSVAFWCNPISGHATLYWYQQILGQGPKLLIQFQNNGVVDDSQLPKDRFSAERLKGVDSTLKIQPAKLEDSAVYLCASSLVMSNTGELFFGEGSRLTVL.

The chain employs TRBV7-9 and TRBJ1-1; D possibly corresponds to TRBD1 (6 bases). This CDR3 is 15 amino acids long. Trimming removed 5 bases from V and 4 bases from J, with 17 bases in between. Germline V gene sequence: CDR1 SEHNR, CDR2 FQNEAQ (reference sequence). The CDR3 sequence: CASSPRQGLGTEAFF. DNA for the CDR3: TGTGCCAGCAGCCCTCGGCAGGGGTTGGGCACTGAAGCTTTCTTT.

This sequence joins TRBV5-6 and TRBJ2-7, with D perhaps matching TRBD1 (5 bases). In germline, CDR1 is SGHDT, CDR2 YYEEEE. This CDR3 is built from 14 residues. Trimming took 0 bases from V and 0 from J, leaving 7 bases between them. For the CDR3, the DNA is TGTGCCAGCAGCTTGGGACAGAGCTCCTACGAGCAGTACTTC. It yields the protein CASSLGQSSYEQYF.

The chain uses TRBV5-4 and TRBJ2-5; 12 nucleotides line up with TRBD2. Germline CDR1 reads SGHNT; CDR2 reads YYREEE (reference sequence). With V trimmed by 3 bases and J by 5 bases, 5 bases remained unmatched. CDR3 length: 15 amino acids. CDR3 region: CASSSLTSGSETQYF. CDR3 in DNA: TGTGCCAGCAGCTCCTTGACTAGCGGGAGTGAGACCCAGTACTTC.

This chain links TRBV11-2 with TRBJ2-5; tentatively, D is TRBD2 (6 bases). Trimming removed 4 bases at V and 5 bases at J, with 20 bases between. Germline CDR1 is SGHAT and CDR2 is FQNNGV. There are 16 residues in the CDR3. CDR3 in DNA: TGTGCCAGCAGCTCTAGAGCGGGCCAGGGCTTGGAGACCCAGTACTTC. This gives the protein CASSSRAGQGLETQYF.

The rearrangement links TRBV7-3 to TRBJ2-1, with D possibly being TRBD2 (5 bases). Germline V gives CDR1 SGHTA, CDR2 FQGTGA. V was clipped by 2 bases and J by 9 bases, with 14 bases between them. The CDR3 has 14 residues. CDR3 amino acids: CASSLGTGSVEQFF. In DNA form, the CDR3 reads TGTGCCAGCAGCTTAGGCACGGGATCCGTTGAGCAGTTCTTC.

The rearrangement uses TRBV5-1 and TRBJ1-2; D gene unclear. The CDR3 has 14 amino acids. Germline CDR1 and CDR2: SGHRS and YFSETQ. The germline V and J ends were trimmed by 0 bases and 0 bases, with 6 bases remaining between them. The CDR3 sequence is CASSLGESNYGYTF. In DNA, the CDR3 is TGCGCCAGCAGCTTGGGGGAATCTAACTATGGCTACACCTTC.

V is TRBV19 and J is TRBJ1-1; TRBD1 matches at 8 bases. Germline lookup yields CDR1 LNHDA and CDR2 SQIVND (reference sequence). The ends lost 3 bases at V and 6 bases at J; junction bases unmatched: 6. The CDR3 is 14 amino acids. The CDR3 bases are TGTGCCAGTAGTATCGGGCAGGGGGCCCCTGAAGCTTTCTTT. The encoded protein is CASSIGQGAPEAFF. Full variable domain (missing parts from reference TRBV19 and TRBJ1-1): DGGITQSPKYLFRKEGQNVTLSCEQNLNHDAMYWYRQDPGQGLRLIYYSQIVNDFQKGDIAEGYSVSREKKESFPLTVTSAQKNPTAFYLCASSIGQGAPEAFFGQGTRLTVV.

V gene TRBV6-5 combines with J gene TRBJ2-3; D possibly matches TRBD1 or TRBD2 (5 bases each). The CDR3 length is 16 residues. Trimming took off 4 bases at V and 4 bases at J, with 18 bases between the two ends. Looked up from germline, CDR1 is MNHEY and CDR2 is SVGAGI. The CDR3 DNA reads TGTGCCAGCAGTTTTCGGGCAGGGAGACTTTCAGATACGCAGTATTTT. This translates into CASSFRAGRLSDTQYF.

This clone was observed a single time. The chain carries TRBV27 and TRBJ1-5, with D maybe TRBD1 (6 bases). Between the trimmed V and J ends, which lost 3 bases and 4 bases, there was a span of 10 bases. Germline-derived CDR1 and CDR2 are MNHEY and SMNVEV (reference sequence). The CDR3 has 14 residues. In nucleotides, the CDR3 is TGTGCCAGCAGTTTGGACAGCTATAATCAGCCCCAGCATTTT. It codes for CASSLDSYNQPQHF.

CDR3 DNA sequence: TGCGCCAGCAGCTTGGTGACAACGAACACCGGGGAGCTGTTTTTT. Translation: CASSLVTTNTGELFF. The chain couples TRBV5-1 to TRBJ2-2; D remains unclear. The CDR3 has 15 residues. CDR1 SGHRS and CDR2 YFSETQ come from the germline V gene. V was pared by 0 bases and J by 0 bases, with 6 bases between. Variable domain in full (rest from reference TRBV5-1 and TRBJ2-2): KAGVTQTPRYLIKTRGQQVTLSCSPISGHRSVSWYQQTPGQGLQFLFEYFSETQRNKGNFPGRFSGRQFSNSRSEMNVSTLELGDSALYLCASSLVTTNTGELFFGEGSRLTVL.

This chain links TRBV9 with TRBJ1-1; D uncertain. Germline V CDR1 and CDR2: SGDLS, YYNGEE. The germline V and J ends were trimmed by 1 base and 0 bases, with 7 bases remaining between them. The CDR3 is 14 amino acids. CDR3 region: CASSVLAMNTEAFF. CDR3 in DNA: TGTGCCAGCAGCGTATTGGCGATGAACACTGAAGCTTTCTTT.

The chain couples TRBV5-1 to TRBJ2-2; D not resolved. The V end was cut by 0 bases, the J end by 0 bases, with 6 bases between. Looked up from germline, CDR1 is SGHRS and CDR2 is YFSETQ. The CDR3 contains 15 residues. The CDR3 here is CASSLAAANTGELFF. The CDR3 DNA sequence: TGCGCCAGCAGCTTGGCCGCAGCGAACACCGGGGAGCTGTTTTTT.

The CDR3 DNA reads TGCGCCAGCAGCCAAGCCAGTTCGGCCGGGGAGCTGTTTTTT. It encodes CASSQASSAGELFF. The V call is TRBV4-1, the J call TRBJ2-2; D uncertain. Between the trimmed V and J ends, which lost 1 base and 6 bases, there was a span of 9 bases. Looked up from germline, CDR1 is MGHRA and CDR2 is YSYEKL. The CDR3 is made up of 14 amino acids.

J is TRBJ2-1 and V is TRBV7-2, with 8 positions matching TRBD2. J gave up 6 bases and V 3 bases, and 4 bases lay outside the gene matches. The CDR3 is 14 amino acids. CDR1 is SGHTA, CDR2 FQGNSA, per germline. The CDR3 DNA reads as TGTGCCAGCAGCTTGGGACTAGACTTCAATGAGCAGTTCTTC. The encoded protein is CASSLGLDFNEQFF.

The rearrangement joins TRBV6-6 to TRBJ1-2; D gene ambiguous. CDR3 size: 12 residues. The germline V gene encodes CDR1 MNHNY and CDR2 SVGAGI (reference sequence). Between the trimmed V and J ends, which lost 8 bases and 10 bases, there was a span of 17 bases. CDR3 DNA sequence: TGTGCCAGCCGGACCGGGGAATCGTCCTACACCTTC. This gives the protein CASRTGESSYTF.

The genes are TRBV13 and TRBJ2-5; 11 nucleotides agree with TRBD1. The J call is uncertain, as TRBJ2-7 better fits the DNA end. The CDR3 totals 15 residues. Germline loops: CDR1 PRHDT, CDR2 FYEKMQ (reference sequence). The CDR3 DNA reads TGTGCCAGCAGCTTAGGGGGACAGGGGGACTACGAGCAGTACTTC. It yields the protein CASSLGGQGDYEQYF.

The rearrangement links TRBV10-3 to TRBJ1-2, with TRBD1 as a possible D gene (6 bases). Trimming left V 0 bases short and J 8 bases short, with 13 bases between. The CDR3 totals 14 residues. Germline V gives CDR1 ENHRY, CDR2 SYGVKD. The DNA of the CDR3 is TGTGCCATCAGTGAGTCGCCGGGGGGCTACGGCTACACCTTC. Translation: CAISESPGGYGYTF.

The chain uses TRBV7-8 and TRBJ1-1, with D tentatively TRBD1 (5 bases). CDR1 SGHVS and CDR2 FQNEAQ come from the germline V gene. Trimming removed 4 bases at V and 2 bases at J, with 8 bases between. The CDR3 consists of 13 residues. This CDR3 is CASSSRVNTEAFF. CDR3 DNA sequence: TGTGCCAGCAGCTCCAGGGTTAACACTGAAGCTTTCTTT. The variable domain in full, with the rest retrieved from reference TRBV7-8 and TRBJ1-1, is GAGVSQSPRYKVAKRGQDVALRCDPISGHVSLFWYQQALGQGPEFLTYFQNEAQLDKSGLPSDRFFAERPEGSVSTLKIQRTQQEDSAVYLCASSSRVNTEAFFGQGTRLTVV.

Here the CDR3 DNA reads TGTGCCAGCTCACCTACCAGAAACACAGATACGCAGTATTTT. As protein: CASSPTRNTDTQYF. The rearrangement joins TRBV18 to TRBJ2-3; D unresolved. With 3 bases removed from V and 2 bases from J, the gap between germline ends came to 9 bases. The CDR3 is made up of 14 amino acids. Germline CDR1 and CDR2: KGHSH and LQKENI.

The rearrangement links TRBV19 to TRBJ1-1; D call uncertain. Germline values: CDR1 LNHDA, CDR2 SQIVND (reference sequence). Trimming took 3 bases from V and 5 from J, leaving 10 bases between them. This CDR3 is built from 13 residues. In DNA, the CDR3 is TGTGCCAGTAGTATTGGCAGTCAGACTGAAGCTTTCTTT. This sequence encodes CASSIGSQTEAFF. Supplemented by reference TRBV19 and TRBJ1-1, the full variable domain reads DGGITQSPKYLFRKEGQNVTLSCEQNLNHDAMYWYRQDPGQGLRLIYYSQIVNDFQKGDIAEGYSVSREKKESFPLTVTSAQKNPTAFYLCASSIGSQTEAFFGQGTRLTVV.

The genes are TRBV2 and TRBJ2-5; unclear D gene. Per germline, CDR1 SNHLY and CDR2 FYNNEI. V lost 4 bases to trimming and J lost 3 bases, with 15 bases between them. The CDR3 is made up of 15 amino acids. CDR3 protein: CASSVGGLREETQYF. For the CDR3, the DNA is TGTGCCAGCAGTGTGGGCGGATTAAGAGAAGAGACCCAGTACTTC.

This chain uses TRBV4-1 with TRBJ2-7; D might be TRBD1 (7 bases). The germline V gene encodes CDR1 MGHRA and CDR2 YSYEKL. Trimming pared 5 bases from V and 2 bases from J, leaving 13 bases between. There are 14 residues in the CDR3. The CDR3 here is CASSKPGGTYEQYF. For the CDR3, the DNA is TGCGCCAGCAGCAAACCAGGGGGGACCTACGAGCAGTACTTC.

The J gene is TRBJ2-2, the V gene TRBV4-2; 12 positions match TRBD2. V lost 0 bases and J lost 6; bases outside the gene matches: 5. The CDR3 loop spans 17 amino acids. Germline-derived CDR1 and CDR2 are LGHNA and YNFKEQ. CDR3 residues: CASSQEMRLAGAGELFF. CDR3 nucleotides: TGTGCCAGCAGCCAAGAAATGAGACTAGCGGGAGCCGGGGAGCTGTTTTTT.

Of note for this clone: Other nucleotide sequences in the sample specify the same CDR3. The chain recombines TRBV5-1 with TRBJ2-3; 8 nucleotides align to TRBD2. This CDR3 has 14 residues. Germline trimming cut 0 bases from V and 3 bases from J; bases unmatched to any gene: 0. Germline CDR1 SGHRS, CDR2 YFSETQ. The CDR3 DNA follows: TGCGCCAGCAGCTTGGGCGGGAGGACAGATACGCAGTATTTT. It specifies CASSLGGRTDTQYF.

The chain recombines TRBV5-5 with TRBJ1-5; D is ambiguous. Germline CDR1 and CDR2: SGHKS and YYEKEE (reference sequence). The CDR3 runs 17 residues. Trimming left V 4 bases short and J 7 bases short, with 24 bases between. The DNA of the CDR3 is TGTGCCAGCAGCCAAAAACCCCCCACAGAGGGTGGGCAGCCCCAGCATTTT. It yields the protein CASSQKPPTEGGQPQHF.

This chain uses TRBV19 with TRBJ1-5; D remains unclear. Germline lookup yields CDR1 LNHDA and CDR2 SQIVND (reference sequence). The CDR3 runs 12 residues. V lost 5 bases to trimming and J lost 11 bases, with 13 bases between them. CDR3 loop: CASSPDDVAQHF. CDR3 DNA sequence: TGTGCCAGTAGTCCCGACGATGTGGCCCAGCATTTT. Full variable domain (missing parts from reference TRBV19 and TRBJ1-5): DGGITQSPKYLFRKEGQNVTLSCEQNLNHDAMYWYRQDPGQGLRLIYYSQIVNDFQKGDIAEGYSVSREKKESFPLTVTSAQKNPTAFYLCASSPDDVAQHFGDGTRLSIL.

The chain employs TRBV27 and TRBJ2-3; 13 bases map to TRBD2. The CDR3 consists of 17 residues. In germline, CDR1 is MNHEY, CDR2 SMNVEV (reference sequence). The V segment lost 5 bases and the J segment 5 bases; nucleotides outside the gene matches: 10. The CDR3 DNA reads TGTGCCAGCAGTAAAGACGGGACTAGCGGGACGATAGATACGCAGTATTTT. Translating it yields CASSKDGTSGTIDTQYF.